Listed below are T cell receptor beta chains from one sample, sequenced in a study of human T cells and chemical hapten exposure. TCRdb independently ran MiXCR on the RACE reads; one entry per CDR3 protein. In the table there are fewer than 300,000 distinct CDR3 sequences, 7.5% to 9% of which are singletons. Sequencing used whole blood, obtained in connection with sensitization to the hapten diphenylcyclopropenone (DPC). These receptors were collected from a young man with alopecia areata. Some clones in this sample may be carry-over from other donors' samples. Each CDR3 is given with its conserved first and last residue. A D gene is named only where the DNA matches it firmly. Clone size appears in some rows only: once, few, many, or a class for an expanded clone.

CDR3 DNA	CDR3 protein	D gene	J gene	V gene	clone size	CDR3 length
TGTGCCAGCAGCTCCTCCCGGACTGGGCCGGGAGAGACCCAGTACTTC	CASSSSRTGPGETQYF	-	TRBJ2-5	TRBV7-2	-	16
TGTGCCAGCAGCACGAGCCTACAGGGGGCCGGGGAGCTGTTTTTT	CASSTSLQGAGELFF	TRBD1	TRBJ2-2	TRBV6-5	few	15
TGTGCCAGCAGCTTAGCGCGGGGCAGGGAAGAGACCCAGTACTTC	CASSLARGREETQYF	-	TRBJ2-5	TRBV7-2	-	15
TGCAGCGTCCGTGAGACAGGAAATCAGCCCCAGCATTTT	CSVRETGNQPQHF	-	TRBJ1-5	TRBV29-1	many	13
TGTGCCAGCAGCTTAGTGGGACCAACAGAAAACATTCAGTACTTC	CASSLVGPTENIQYF	-	TRBJ2-4	TRBV7-9	-	15
TGCGCCAGCAGCCCACGGACATCCTATGGCTACACCTTC	CASSPRTSYGYTF	-	TRBJ1-2	TRBV4-3	few	13
TGTGCCAGCAGCTTAGATGCCGGGGCAGAGACCCAGTACTTC	CASSLDAGAETQYF	-	TRBJ2-5	TRBV11-2	few	14
TGTGCCAGCAGCCCACGACAGGGTCGACGGCAGCCCCAGCATTTT	CASSPRQGRRQPQHF	TRBD1	TRBJ1-5	TRBV6-2/TRBV6-3	few	15
TGCGCCAGCAGCCAAGTTGGCGCAGGCTTGAACACTGAAGCTTTCTTT	CASSQVGAGLNTEAFF	-	TRBJ1-1	TRBV4-1	-	16
TGCAGTGCTAACCGGGATCAGTTATACACAGATACGCAGTATTTT	CSANRDQLYTDTQYF	-	TRBJ2-3	TRBV20-1	many	15
TGTGCCAGCAGCCCCGCGGGGGGCGAGAACGACGAGCAGTACTTC	CASSPAGGENDEQYF	TRBD2	TRBJ2-7	TRBV6-2/TRBV6-3	few	15
TGTGCCAGCTCAGCTGGACAGGGAGGTTCGCCCCAGCATTTT	CASSAGQGGSPQHF	TRBD1	TRBJ1-5	TRBV18	-	14
TGTGCCAGCAGCCTAGAGACAGGGAGGGCGAACACCATATATTTT	CASSLETGRANTIYF	TRBD1	TRBJ1-3	TRBV9	few	15
TGTGCCAGCAGTCAAGGGACAGGAGGGAGAAGCAATCAGCCCCAGCATTTT	CASSQGTGGRSNQPQHF	TRBD1	TRBJ1-5	TRBV27	-	17
TGTGCCAGCAGCCCCATGGGCCCTTCTCTTACAGATACGCAGTATTTT	CASSPMGPSLTDTQYF	-	TRBJ2-3	TRBV3-1	many	16
TGTGCCAGCAGTTATTACGGGACAGGGAAATTTGGAAACACCATATATTTT	CASSYYGTGKFGNTIYF	TRBD1	TRBJ1-3	TRBV6-5	few	17
TGCAGGGTAAATCCGCGGGACAGCCAATTTATTATGAACACTGAAGCTTTCTTT	CRVNPRDSQFIMNTEAFF	TRBD1	TRBJ1-1	TRBV20-1	-	18
TGTGCCAGCAGTTCGTTGGGAAACACCATATATTTT	CASSSLGNTIYF	-	TRBJ1-3	TRBV12-3/TRBV12-4	many	12
TGTGCCAGCAGCCAAGAGAACAGGGGATCTGGAAACACCATATATTTT	CASSQENRGSGNTIYF	TRBD1	TRBJ1-3	TRBV4-2	many	16